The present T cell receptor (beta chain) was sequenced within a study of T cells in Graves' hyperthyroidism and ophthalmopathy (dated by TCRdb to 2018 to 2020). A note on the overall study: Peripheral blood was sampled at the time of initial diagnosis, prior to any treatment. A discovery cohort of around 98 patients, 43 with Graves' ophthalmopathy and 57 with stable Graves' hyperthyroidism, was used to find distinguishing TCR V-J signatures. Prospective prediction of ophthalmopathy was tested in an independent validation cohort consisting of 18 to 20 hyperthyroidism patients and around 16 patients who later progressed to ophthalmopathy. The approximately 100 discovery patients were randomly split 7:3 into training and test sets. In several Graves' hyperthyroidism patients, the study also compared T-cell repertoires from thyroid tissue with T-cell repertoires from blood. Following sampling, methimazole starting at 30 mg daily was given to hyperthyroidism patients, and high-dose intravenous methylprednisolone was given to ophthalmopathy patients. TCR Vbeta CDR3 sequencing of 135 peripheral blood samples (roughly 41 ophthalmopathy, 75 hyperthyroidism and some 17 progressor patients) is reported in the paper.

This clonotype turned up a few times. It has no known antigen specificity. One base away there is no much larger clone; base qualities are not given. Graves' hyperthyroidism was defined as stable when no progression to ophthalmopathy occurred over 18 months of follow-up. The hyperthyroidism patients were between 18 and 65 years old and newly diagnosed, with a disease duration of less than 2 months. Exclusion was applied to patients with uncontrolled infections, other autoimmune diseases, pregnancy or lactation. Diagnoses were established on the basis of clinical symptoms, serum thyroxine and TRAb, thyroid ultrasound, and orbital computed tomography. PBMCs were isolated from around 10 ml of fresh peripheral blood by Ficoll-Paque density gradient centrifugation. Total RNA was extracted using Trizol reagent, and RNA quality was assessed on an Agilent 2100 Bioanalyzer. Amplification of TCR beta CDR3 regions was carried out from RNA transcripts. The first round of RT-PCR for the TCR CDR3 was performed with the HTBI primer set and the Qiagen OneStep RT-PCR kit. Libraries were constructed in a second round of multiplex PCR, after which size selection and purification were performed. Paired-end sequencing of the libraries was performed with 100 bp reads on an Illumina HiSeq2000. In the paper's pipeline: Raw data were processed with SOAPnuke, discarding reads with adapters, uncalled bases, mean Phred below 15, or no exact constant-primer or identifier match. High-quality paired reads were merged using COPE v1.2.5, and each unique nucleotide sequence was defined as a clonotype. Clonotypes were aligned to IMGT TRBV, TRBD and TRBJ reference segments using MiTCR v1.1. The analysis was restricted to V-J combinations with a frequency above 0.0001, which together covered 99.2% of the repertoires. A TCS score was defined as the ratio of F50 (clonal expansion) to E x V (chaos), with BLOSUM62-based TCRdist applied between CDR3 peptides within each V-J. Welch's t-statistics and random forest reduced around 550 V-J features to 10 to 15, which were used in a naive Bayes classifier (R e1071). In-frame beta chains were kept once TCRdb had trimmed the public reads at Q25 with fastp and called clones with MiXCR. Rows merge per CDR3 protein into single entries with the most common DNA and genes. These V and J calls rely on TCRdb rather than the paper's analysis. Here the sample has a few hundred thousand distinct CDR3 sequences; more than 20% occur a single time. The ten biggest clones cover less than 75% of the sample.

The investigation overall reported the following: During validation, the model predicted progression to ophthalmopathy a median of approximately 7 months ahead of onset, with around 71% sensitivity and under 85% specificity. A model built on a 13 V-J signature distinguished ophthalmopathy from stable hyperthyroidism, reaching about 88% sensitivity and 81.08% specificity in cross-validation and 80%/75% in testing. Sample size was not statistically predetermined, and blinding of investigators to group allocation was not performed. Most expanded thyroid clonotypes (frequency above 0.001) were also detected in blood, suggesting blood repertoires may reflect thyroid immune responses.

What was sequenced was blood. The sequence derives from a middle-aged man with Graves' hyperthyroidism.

The CDR3 reads CASSLSGRGDTQYF. In nucleotides, the sequence is TGTGCCAGCAGCCTCAGCGGTAGGGGAGATACGCAGTATTTT. Recombination linked TRBV3-1 to TRBJ2-3; the D segment is perhaps TRBD1 or TRBD2, each sharing 5 matched bases. CDR1 and CDR2 (LGHDT, YNNKEL) derive from the germline V gene (reference sequence). Between the V and J ends, shortened by 4 bases and 5 bases respectively, the junction contains 13 bases. Spanning cysteine to phenylalanine, the CDR3 consists of 14 amino acids. The only DNA kept is the CDR3, 42 bases in frame from the first base.